The next 24 T cell receptor beta chains were all read from a single sample in a study of neoadjuvant nivolumab and ipilimumab in lung cancer. TCRdb's copy holds only in-frame clones and misses some; the assay was immunoSEQ multiplex PCR. The table has over 15,000 clones, roughly three quarters seen once. This material consisted of tumor tissue, taken after neoadjuvant nivolumab, alone or with ipilimumab, at or shortly before surgery. The receptors come from an adult with non-small cell lung cancer.

This chain uses TRBV5-4 with TRBJ1-2, with a tentative D call TRBD1 (5 bases). The V gene's germline CDR1 is SGHNT and CDR2 YYREEE (reference sequence). This CDR3 is 16 amino acids long. The V gene lost 0 bases and the J gene lost 7 bases, with 19 bases spanning the gap. The CDR3 region is CASSLDPFGTSSGYTF. CDR3 coding DNA: TGTGCCAGCAGCTTGGACCCGTTCGGGACTTCGAGTGGCTACACCTTC.

This chain connects TRBV18 to TRBJ1-3; 7 bases map to TRBD1. CDR1 KGHSH and CDR2 LQKENI come from the germline V gene. The V gene end was trimmed by 4 bases and the J gene end by 1 base; junction bases not matched to a gene: 7. The CDR3 is 16 residues long. The CDR3, as DNA: TGTGCCAGCTCACTTGACAGGGCTGTTTCTGGAAACACCATATATTTT. Translating it yields CASSLDRAVSGNTIYF. Drawing the rest from reference TRBV18 and TRBJ1-3, the complete variable domain is NAGVMQNPRHLVRRRGQEARLRCSPMKGHSHVYWYRQLPEEGLKFMVYLQKENIIDESGMPKERFSAEFPKEGPSILRIQQVVRGDSAAYFCASSLDRAVSGNTIYFGEGSWLTVV.

On this clone itself: In the same sample, other DNA sequences code for this CDR3. The CDR3 reads CASSQEFPGGSYEQYF. Here the CDR3 DNA reads TGCGCCAGCAGCCAAGAGTTTCCAGGGGGTTCGTACGAGCAGTACTTC. V usage is TRBV4-3 and J usage is TRBJ2-7, with 7 bases fitting TRBD1. Germline V gene sequence: CDR1 LGHNA, CDR2 YSLEER. The CDR3 loop spans 16 amino acids. V was clipped by 0 bases and J by 4 bases; unmatched bases: 9.

The J gene is TRBJ2-2, the V gene TRBV5-4; unclear D gene. The CDR3 runs 12 residues. Germline V gene lookup returns CDR1 SGHNT and CDR2 YYREEE (reference sequence). V lost 2 bases to trimming and J lost 6 bases, with 5 bases between them. The CDR3 loop is CASSLNPGELFF. In nucleotides, the CDR3 is TGTGCCAGCAGCTTAAATCCCGGGGAGCTGTTTTTT.

This clone was recorded once. This chain connects TRBV4-2 to TRBJ2-5; TRBD2 matches 9 bases. The CDR3 sequence is 16 residues long. The germline CDR1 and CDR2 sequences are LGHNA and YNFKEQ. V trimming: 5 bases; J trimming: 4 bases; junction bases outside the gene matches: 11. The CDR3: CASSRGGGGAGETQYF. CDR3 coding DNA: TGTGCCAGCAGCAGAGGGGGCGGGGGGGCCGGAGAGACCCAGTACTTC.

This clone was seen just once. V and J are TRBV15 and TRBJ2-7; unclear D gene. Trimming took 0 bases from V and 6 from J, leaving 9 bases between them. The CDR3 sequence is 13 residues long. The germline V gene has CDR1 LNHNV and CDR2 YYDKDF (reference sequence). The CDR3 region has the DNA TGTGCCACCAGCAGAGACACCGGGCGCGAGCAGTACTTC. This translates into CATSRDTGREQYF. The full variable domain, rest sourced from reference TRBV15 and TRBJ2-7, is DAMVIQNPRYQVTQFGKPVTLSCSQTLNHNVMYWYQQKSSQAPKLLFHYYDKDFNNEADTPDNFQSRRPNTSFCFLDIRSPGLGDTAMYLCATSRDTGREQYFGPGTRLTVT.

The CDR3 here is CAIRGQTNSPLHF. DNA for the CDR3: TGTGCCATCAGGGGACAGACTAATTCACCCCTCCACTTT. This chain joins TRBV10-3 and TRBJ1-6, with TRBD1 matching 7 bases. This CDR3 region has 13 residues. Looked up from germline, CDR1 is ENHRY and CDR2 is SYGVKD. J lost 6 bases, V lost 6 bases, and 2 bases had no gene match.

In DNA, the CDR3 is TGTGCCAGCAGCCAAGATCCCCATTCGCCCCAGCATTTT. It translates to CASSQDPHSPQHF. The gene calls are TRBV14 and TRBJ1-5, with unresolved D. The germline V gene has CDR1 SGHDN and CDR2 FVKESK. Trimming shortened V by 0 bases and J by 9 bases, and 9 bases separated the two germline ends. The CDR3 is 13 amino acids.

The chain uses TRBV13 and TRBJ1-3; no firm D call. V gave up 3 bases and J gave up 5 bases, with 11 bases separating them. The CDR3 has 14 residues. Germline loops: CDR1 PRHDT, CDR2 FYEKMQ (reference sequence). The CDR3 nucleotides are TGTGCCAGCAGCTTCCAAGGGAATCGAAACACCATATATTTT. This gives the protein CASSFQGNRNTIYF.

V is TRBV11-2 and J is TRBJ2-3; D remains unclear. CDR1 is SGHAT, CDR2 FQNNGV, per germline. The CDR3 runs 16 residues. V was trimmed by 4 bases and J by 0 bases, leaving 14 bases between them. CDR3 region: CASSSNGGPSTDTQYF. The CDR3 nucleotides are TGTGCCAGCAGCTCTAATGGCGGACCTAGCACAGATACGCAGTATTTT.

The CDR3 DNA reads as TGCGCCAGCAGTGAGGCTACAGGGGGCGACTATGGCTACACCTTC. Translating it yields CASSEATGGDYGYTF. The chain recombines TRBV10-2 with TRBJ1-2, with 9 bases fitting TRBD1. The germline gives CDR1 WSHSY, CDR2 SAAADI. V shed 2 bases and J 3 bases; nucleotides not matched to a gene: 4. This CDR3 comprises 15 residues.

V and J are TRBV6-1 and TRBJ1-1, with 9 positions matching TRBD1. The CDR3 is 15 amino acids. V lost 4 bases to trimming and J lost 5 bases; unmatched junction nucleotides: 8. The germline gives CDR1 MNHNS, CDR2 SASEGT. The CDR3 region is CASSVWTGDGTEAFF. In DNA form, the CDR3 reads TGTGCCAGCAGTGTTTGGACAGGGGACGGGACTGAAGCTTTCTTT.

The chain links TRBV6-5 to TRBJ2-7; D gene ambiguous. CDR1 is MNHEY and CDR2 is SVGAGI in the germline V gene. The CDR3 consists of 13 residues. V lost 4 bases, J lost 0 bases, and 7 bases lay in between. The CDR3 sequence is CASSWQSSYEQYF. The CDR3 DNA reads as TGTGCCAGCAGTTGGCAGAGCTCCTACGAGCAGTACTTC.

The genes are TRBV18 and TRBJ1-5, with 8 positions matching TRBD1. CDR3 length: 19 amino acids. Germline CDR1 reads KGHSH; CDR2 reads LQKENI. The J segment lost 0 bases and the V segment lost 4 bases, leaving 14 bases of the junction unmatched. The CDR3 here is CASSLLGQAQMYSNQPQHF. CDR3 coding DNA: TGTGCCAGCTCACTACTGGGACAGGCCCAGATGTATAGCAATCAGCCCCAGCATTTT.

This chain connects TRBV6-1 to TRBJ1-5, with TRBD1 as a possible D gene (6 bases). V gave up 0 bases and J gave up 4 bases, with 10 bases separating them. Germline-derived CDR1 and CDR2 are MNHNS and SASEGT. This CDR3 has 15 residues. CDR3 in amino acids: CASSEAGGANQPQHF. The CDR3 bases are TGTGCCAGCAGTGAAGCCGGGGGGGCTAATCAGCCCCAGCATTTT.

The V and J genes are TRBV19 and TRBJ2-1, with TRBD2 as a possible D gene (5 bases). This CDR3 contains 16 residues. CDR1 and CDR2 from the germline V gene are LNHDA and SQIVND (reference sequence). V was clipped by 8 bases and J by 0 bases, with 17 bases between them. CDR3 protein: CASREATVTSYNEQFF. CDR3 nucleotides: TGTGCCAGTCGGGAAGCGACTGTCACCTCCTACAATGAGCAGTTCTTC.

This sequence joins TRBV5-1 and TRBJ2-7; TRBD1 or TRBD2 may be the D gene (7 bases each). In germline, CDR1 is SGHRS, CDR2 YFSETQ. The CDR3 runs to 15 residues. The germline V and J ends were trimmed by 1 base and 2 bases, with 13 bases remaining between them. The CDR3 sequence is CASSLSPGGAYEQYF. Written as DNA, the CDR3 is TGCGCCAGCAGCTTGAGCCCAGGGGGGGCCTACGAGCAGTACTTC. Looking up the rest from reference TRBV5-1 and TRBJ2-7 gives the full variable domain: KAGVTQTPRYLIKTRGQQVTLSCSPISGHRSVSWYQQTPGQGLQFLFEYFSETQRNKGNFPGRFSGRQFSNSRSEMNVSTLELGDSALYLCASSLSPGGAYEQYFGPGTRLTVT.

V gene TRBV30 combines with J gene TRBJ1-5; the match to TRBD1 covers 7 bases. The ends lost 0 bases at V and 0 bases at J; junction bases unmatched: 8. The CDR3 runs 17 residues. Germline V lookup: CDR1 GTSNPN, CDR2 SVGIG (reference sequence). In nucleotides, the CDR3 is TGTGCCTGGAGTGTAGGGGGCAGGACCCCTAGCAATCAGCCCCAGCATTTT. This encodes CAWSVGGRTPSNQPQHF.

This rearrangement joins TRBV5-6 to TRBJ1-2; 8 nucleotides line up with TRBD1. V lost 0 bases, J lost 7 bases, and 11 bases stayed unmatched. The germline V gene has CDR1 SGHDT and CDR2 YYEEEE. The length of the CDR3 is 16 residues. The CDR3 spells CASSLVSGQARSGYTF. CDR3 coding DNA: TGTGCCAGCAGCTTGGTTTCGGGACAGGCGAGAAGTGGCTACACCTTC.

This clone has a single count. The chain joins TRBV9 to TRBJ1-5; D uncertain. Trimming left V 2 bases short and J 7 bases short, with 10 bases between. This CDR3 has 13 amino acids. Germline V CDR1 and CDR2: SGDLS, YYNGEE. CDR3 sequence (DNA): TGTGCCAGCAGCGTCTGGGGTGAGCAGCCCCAGCATTTT. It specifies CASSVWGEQPQHF.

CDR3 sequence: CAISAPAIHSPLHF. The CDR3 nucleotides are TGTGCCATCAGTGCCCCGGCGATTCATTCACCCCTCCACTTT. The chain employs TRBV10-3 and TRBJ1-6; D uncertain. The CDR3 is made up of 14 amino acids. Germline-derived CDR1 and CDR2 are ENHRY and SYGVKD. V lost 4 bases, J lost 8 bases, and 12 bases lay in between.

The chain couples TRBV6-4 to TRBJ1-2, with D tentatively TRBD1 (6 bases). Trimming took 5 bases from V and 7 from J, leaving 17 bases between them. CDR3 length: 14 residues. Germline CDR1 is MRHNA and CDR2 is SNTAGT. The chain's CDR3 is CASSPSGGAGGYTF. DNA of the CDR3: TGTGCCAGCAGTCCCTCCGGGGGGGCGGGTGGCTACACCTTC.

J is TRBJ1-2 and V is TRBV25-1; 9 bases fit TRBD1. The CDR3 sequence is 15 residues long. V shed 4 bases and J 7 bases; nucleotides not matched to a gene: 10. CDR1 is MGHDK, CDR2 SYGVNS, per germline. The CDR3 protein is CASSGFQGQGFGYTF. DNA for the CDR3: TGTGCCAGCAGTGGATTTCAGGGACAGGGATTTGGCTACACCTTC.

This chain uses TRBV4-3 with TRBJ1-2, with a tentative D call TRBD1 (5 bases). In germline, CDR1 is LGHNA, CDR2 YSLEER. The V end lost 0 bases, the J end lost 3 bases, and 8 bases lay between the germline ends. The CDR3 covers 14 residues. This CDR3 reads CASSQDLTDYGYTF. The CDR3 bases are TGCGCCAGCAGCCAAGATCTGACAGACTATGGCTACACCTTC.